Detailed here is one T cell receptor beta chain. This specimen belongs to a study of blood T cell repertoires in COVID-19. Study in general: The United States, Italy and Spain were the sources of the acute and convalescent COVID-19 samples.

The repertoire was sequenced with immunoSEQ multiplex PCR; TCRdb's copy has only in-frame clones and lacks some. The sample has about 160,000 clones; about 80% are singletons. CDR3 length: 13 residues. Per germline, CDR1 SNHLY and CDR2 FYNNEI. Between the trimmed V and J ends, which lost 6 bases and 3 bases, there was a span of 11 bases. Sample: peripheral blood. This rearrangement joins TRBV2 to TRBJ1-1, with D perhaps matching TRBD1 (6 bases). The TCR was taken from a woman aged 80 or over with acute or convalescent COVID-19. The CDR3 DNA sequence: TGTGCCAGCAGGGACAGCCCAGACACTGAAGCTTTCTTT. Its protein is CASRDSPDTEAFF. Full variable domain (outside the CDR3, taken from reference TRBV2 and TRBJ1-1): EPEVTQTPSHQVTQMGQEVILRCVPISNHLYFYWYRQILGQKVEFLVSFYNNEISEKSEIFDDQFSVERPDGSNFTLKIRSTKLEDSAMYFCASRDSPDTEAFFGQGTRLTVV.